This T cell receptor beta chain was found in a study of breast tumors, draining lymph nodes, adjacent tissues. Whole-study findings and limits: Data only fit, rather than demonstrated, lymph node origin of most tumor T cells. Most tumor T cells seemingly derive from lymph node, then expand in tumor. Tumor TCR diversity was below lymph nodes but above nontumor tissue.

TCRdb reanalysed the multiplex PCR reads using MiXCR and keeps one entry per CDR3 protein. The table lists fewer than 200,000 distinct CDR3 sequences, roughly 30% of them singletons. This clonotype was observed at least ten times. The target antigen is unknown. Breast cancer patients provided tissue from their axillary draining lymph nodes. The CDR3 sequence is 13 residues long. Trimming removed 4 bases from V and 4 bases from J, with 10 bases in between. The V gene's germline CDR1 is MNHEY and CDR2 SMNVEV (reference sequence). This TCR came from a female donor with breast cancer. Some clones in this sample may be carry-over from other donors' samples. The sequenced material came from axillary lymph node tissue. The rearrangement uses TRBV27 and TRBJ1-2, with D unclear. The CDR3 protein is CASSSFRGYGYTF. The CDR3 DNA reads as TGTGCCAGCAGTTCGTTTCGGGGCTATGGCTACACCTTC.